The text below deals with one T cell receptor (beta chain). This record belongs to a study of blood T cell repertoires in COVID-19. About the research overall: Samples representing acute and convalescent COVID-19 were sourced from the United States, Italy and Spain. In each case, the material was cDNA or gDNA derived from T cells, B-cell-depleted T cells, or PBMCs.

How the authors handled the data: Reference gene primer amplification gave nucleated cell count estimates. Profiling relied on immunoSEQ multiplex PCR, and the TCRdb table lists in-frame clones only, not all of them. The DNA was the basis for D and trimming; V, J and clone size are from that table. This sample yields 90,000 to 130,000 clones, of which around 90% are seen a single time; roughly 2.5% belongs to the top ten. The ends lost 4 bases at V and 5 bases at J; junction bases unmatched: 4. Germline lookup yields CDR1 LNHDA and CDR2 SQIVND (reference sequence). This CDR3 contains 14 residues. The sequenced sample consisted of peripheral blood. The sequence was obtained from a human donor in a cohort sampled during active COVID-19. V gene TRBV19 combines with J gene TRBJ1-4; 7 nucleotides line up with TRBD1. The CDR3 spells CASSTRGKNEKLFF. In DNA, the CDR3 is TGTGCCAGTAGTACCAGGGGGAAGAATGAAAAACTGTTTTTT.